Sequencing of this TCR beta chain was carried out in a study of cytomegalovirus exposure and HLA in healthy donors. Regarding the study as a whole: The study labeled more than 150 TCR beta chains cytomegalovirus-associated. Later analysis associated a missense DCLRE1C variant with TCR beta V- and J-gene trimming.

Per the germline V gene, CDR1 is SGHNT and CDR2 is YENEEA. The junction had 10 bases not matched to a gene; V was cut back by 5 bases and J by 5 bases. The CDR3 spans 15 residues. PCR was performed using 60 Vbeta and 13 Jbeta primers. TCRdb keeps only in-frame clones here, not all; method: immunoSEQ multiplex PCR. Of about 100,000 clones listed, approximately 74% are singletons. In regard to this clone: Its antigen remains unidentified.

The sequence was obtained from a woman aged 40-49 years in good health and CMV-seropositive. The material sequenced was PBMCs. The V call is TRBV11-3, the J call TRBJ1-1; 8 nucleotides line up with TRBD1. CDR3 nucleotides: TGTGCCAGCAGCAAATCCGGGACAGGAGGGACTGAAGCTTTCTTT. Protein sequence: CASSKSGTGGTEAFF.